This TCR beta chain stems from a study of breast tumors, draining lymph nodes, adjacent tissues. General study findings and limits: That most tumor T cells come from lymph nodes remained unproven. Tumor TCR diversity was below lymph nodes but above nontumor tissue. Tumor and nontumor repertoires were significantly more similar in luminal-like than in basal-like breast cancer. Data fit most tumor T cells coming from lymph node, expanding in tumor.

Breast cancer patients provided tissue from their axillary draining lymph nodes. Germline CDR1 is PRHDT and CDR2 is FYEKMQ (reference sequence). The CDR3 totals 15 residues. Between the trimmed V and J ends, which lost 5 bases and 3 bases, there was a span of 11 bases. TCRdb independently ran MiXCR on the multiplex PCR reads; one entry per CDR3 protein. The sample lists fewer than 200,000 distinct CDR3 sequences, about 33% occurring once. This clonotype was counted many times. Its antigen is undetermined. V gene TRBV13 combines with J gene TRBJ1-6; the D gene is possibly TRBD1 (6 bases). Sequencing was carried out using axillary lymph node tissue. This receptor was identified in a female donor with breast cancer. Some clones in this sample may be carry-over from other donors' samples. The CDR3 protein is CASSRGGHYNSPLHF. The CDR3 bases are TGTGCCAGCAGCCGTGGGGGCCACTATAATTCACCCCTCCACTTT.